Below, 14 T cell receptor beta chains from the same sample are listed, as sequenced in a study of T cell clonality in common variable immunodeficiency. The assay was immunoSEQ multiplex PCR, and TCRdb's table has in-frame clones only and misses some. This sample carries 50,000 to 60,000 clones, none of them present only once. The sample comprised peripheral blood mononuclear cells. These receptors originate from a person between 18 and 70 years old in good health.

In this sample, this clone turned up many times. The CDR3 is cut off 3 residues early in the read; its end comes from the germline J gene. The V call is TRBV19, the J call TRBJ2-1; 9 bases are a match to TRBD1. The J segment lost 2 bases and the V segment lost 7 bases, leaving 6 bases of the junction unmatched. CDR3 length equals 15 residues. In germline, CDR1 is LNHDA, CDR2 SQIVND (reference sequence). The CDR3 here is CASTPDRGPYNEQFF. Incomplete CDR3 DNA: TGTGCCAGTACCCCGGACAGGGGACCCTACAATGAG.

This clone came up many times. The sequenced CDR3 bases are TGTGCCAGTAGTACTCCCTCCTACGAG. It translates to CASSTPSYE. The complete CDR3 sequence is CASSTPSYEQYF. V and J are TRBV19 and TRBJ2-7; the D is unclear. The missing CDR3 end, 3 residues past where the read stops, is filled in from the germline J gene. Germline V gene lookup returns CDR1 LNHDA and CDR2 SQIVND (reference sequence). The CDR3 is 12 residues long. Trimming cost V 4 bases and J 0 bases, with 4 bases left between them.

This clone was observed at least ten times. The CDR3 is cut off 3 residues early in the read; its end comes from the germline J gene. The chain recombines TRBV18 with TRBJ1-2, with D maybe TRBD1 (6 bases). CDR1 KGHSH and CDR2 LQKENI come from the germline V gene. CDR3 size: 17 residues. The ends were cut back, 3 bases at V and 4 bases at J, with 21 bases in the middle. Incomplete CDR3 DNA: TGTGCCAGCTCACCCCTAGCCCAGGGGAATGTTCGCTATGGC. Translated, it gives CASSPLAQGNVRYG. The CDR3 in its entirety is CASSPLAQGNVRYGYTF. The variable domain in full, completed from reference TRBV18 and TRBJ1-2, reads NAGVMQNPRHLVRRRGQEARLRCSPMKGHSHVYWYRQLPEEGLKFMVYLQKENIIDESGMPKERFSAEFPKEGPSILRIQQVVRGDSAAYFCASSPLAQGNVRYGYTFGSGTRLTVV.

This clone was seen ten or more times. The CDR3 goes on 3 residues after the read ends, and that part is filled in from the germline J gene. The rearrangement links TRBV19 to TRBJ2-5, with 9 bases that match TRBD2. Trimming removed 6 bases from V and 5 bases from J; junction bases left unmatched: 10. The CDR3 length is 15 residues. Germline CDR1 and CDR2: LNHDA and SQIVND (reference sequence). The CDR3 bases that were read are TGTGCCAGTAGCCATAGCGGGGGTGGTGGCGAGACC. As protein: CASSHSGGGGET. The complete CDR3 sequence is CASSHSGGGGETQYF.

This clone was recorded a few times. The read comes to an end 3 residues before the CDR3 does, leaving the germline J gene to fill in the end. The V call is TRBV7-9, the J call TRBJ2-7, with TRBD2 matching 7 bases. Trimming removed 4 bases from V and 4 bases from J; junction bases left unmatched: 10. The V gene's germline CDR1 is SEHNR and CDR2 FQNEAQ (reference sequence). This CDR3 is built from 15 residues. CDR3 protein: CASSSTGLSWYEQYF. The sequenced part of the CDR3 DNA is TGTGCCAGCAGCTCAACGGGACTAAGTTGGTACGAG.

CDR3 DNA, as far as it was read: TGTGCCAGCAGTAAGGGGCGAAACCCG. This gives the protein CASSKGRNP. The CDR3, in full, reads CASSKGRNPIYF. This sequence joins TRBV7-9 and TRBJ1-3; D perhaps matches TRBD1 (5 bases). The CDR3 goes on 3 residues after the read ends, and that part is filled in from the germline J gene. This CDR3 is built from 12 residues. The germline V gene has CDR1 SEHNR and CDR2 FQNEAQ (reference sequence).

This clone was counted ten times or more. The CDR3 reads CASSTTWNTEAFF. CDR3 DNA, as far as it was read: TGTGCCAGCAGCACGACATGGAACACTGAA. The V and J genes are TRBV7-2 and TRBJ1-1; D gene uncertain. The read terminates 3 residues before the CDR3 end, so the remaining end is supplied by the germline J gene. Germline CDR1 SGHTA, CDR2 FQGNSA. Trimming removed 5 bases from V and 1 base from J, with 8 bases in between. This CDR3 is 13 amino acids long.

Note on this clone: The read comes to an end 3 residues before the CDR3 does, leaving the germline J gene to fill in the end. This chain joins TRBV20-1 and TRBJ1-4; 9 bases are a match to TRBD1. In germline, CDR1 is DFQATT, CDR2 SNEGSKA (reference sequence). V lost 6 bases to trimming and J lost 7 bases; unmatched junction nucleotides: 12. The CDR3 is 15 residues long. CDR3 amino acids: CSASTPGQGGEKLFF. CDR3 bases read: TGCAGTGCAAGCACTCCGGGACAGGGTGGTGAAAAA.

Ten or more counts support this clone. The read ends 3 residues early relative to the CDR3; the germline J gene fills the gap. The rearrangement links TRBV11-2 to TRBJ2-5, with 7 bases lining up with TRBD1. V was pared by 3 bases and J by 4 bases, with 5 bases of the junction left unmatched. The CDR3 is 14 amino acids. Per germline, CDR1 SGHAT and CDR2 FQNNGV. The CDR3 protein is CASSFRGRRETQYF. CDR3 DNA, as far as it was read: TGTGCCAGCAGCTTTAGGGGGCGCCGAGAGACC.

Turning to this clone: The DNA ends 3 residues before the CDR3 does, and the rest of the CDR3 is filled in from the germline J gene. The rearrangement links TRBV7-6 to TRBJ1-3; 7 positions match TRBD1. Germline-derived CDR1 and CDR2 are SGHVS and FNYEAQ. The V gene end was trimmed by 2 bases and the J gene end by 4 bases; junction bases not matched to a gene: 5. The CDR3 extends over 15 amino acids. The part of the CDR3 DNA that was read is TGTGCCAGCAGCTTACAACAGGGGTCCGGAAACACC. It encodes CASSLQQGSGNT. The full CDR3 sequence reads CASSLQQGSGNTIYF.

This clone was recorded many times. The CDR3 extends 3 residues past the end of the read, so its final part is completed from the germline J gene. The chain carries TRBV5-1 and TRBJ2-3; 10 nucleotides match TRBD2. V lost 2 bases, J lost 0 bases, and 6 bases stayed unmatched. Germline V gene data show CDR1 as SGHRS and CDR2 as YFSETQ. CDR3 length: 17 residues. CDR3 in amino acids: CASSLRTSGASTDTQYF. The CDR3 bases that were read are TGCGCCAGCAGCTTAAGGACTAGCGGCGCTAGCACAGATACG.

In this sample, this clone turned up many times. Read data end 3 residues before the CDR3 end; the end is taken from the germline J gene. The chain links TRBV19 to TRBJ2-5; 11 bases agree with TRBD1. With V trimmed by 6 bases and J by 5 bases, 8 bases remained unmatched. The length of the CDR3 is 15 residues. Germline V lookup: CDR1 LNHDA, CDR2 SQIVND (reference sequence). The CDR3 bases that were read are TGTGCCAGTAGCAAAAGGACAGGGGGCGTGGAGACC. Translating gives CASSKRTGGVET. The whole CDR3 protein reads CASSKRTGGVETQYF.

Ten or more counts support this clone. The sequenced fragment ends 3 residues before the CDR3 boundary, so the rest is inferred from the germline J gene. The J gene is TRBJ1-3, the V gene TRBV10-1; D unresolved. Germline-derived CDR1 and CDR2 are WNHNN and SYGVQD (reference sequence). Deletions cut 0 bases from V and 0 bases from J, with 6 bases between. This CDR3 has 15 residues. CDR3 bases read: TGCGCCAGCAGTGAGTCTCCGGGCTCTGGAAACACC. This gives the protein CASSESPGSGNT. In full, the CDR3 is CASSESPGSGNTIYF.

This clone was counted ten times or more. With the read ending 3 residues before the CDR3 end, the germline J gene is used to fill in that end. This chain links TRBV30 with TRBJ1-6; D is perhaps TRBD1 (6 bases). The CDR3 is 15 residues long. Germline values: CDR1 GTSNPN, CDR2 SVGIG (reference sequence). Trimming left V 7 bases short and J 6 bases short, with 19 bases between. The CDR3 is CASLSFGGRNSPLHF. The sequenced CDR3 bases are TGTGCCTCACTCTCGTTTGGGGGCCGTAATTCACCC.